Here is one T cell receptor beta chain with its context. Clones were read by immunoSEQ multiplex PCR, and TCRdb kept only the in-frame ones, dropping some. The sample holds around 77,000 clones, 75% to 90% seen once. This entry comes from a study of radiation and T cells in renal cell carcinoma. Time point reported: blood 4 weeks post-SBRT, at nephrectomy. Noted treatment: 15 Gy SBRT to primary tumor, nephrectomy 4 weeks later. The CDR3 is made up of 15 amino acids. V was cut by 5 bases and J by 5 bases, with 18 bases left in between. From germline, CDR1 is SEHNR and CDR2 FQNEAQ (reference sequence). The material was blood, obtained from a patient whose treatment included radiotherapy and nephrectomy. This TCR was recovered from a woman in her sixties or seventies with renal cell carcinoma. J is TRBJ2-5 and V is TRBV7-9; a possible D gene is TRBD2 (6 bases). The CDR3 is CASSRLGGGGETQYF. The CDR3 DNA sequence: TGTGCCAGCAGCCGCCTGGGGGGAGGCGGGGAGACCCAGTACTTC.